This T cell receptor beta chain originates from a study of liver allograft versus peripheral blood T cells. Study overall: The authors compared T cell receptor repertoires in transplanted livers with recipients' peripheral blood repertoires.

CDR3 length: 13 amino acids. Deletions cut 4 bases from V and 5 bases from J, with 14 bases between. Per germline, CDR1 SQVTM and CDR2 ANQGSEA. Using its own MiXCR run on the reads, TCRdb lists one record per CDR3 protein. The sample consists of about 14,000 distinct CDR3 sequences, approximately 20% of them appearing once. This clonotype was counted ten times or more. This clonotype was obtained from a human patient who had a liver transplant. Some of these T cells may belong to the graft donor. The chain uses TRBV29-1 and TRBJ1-2, with D tentatively TRBD1 (6 bases). In DNA, the CDR3 is TGCAGCGTTGGACAGGCGCTAGGTTATGGCTACACCTTC. It encodes CSVGQALGYGYTF.